This TCR beta chain stems from a study of blood T cells in healthy people across ages. Overall study results and limits: The fall in TCR beta diversity per million T cells was roughly linear with age.

The CDR3 consists of 18 residues. Germline V gives CDR1 SGHDT, CDR2 YYEEEE. V gave up 0 bases and J gave up 11 bases, with 29 bases separating them. Together with a sample-barcoded 5' primer, a J-beta primer mix was included in a second PCR lasting about 7 to 11 cycles. TCRdb used MiXCR to reprocess the 5' RACE reads, holding one entry per CDR3 protein. The data show approximately 810,000 distinct CDR3 sequences, more than 25% seen once. About this clonotype: Its cognate antigen is unknown. This may be a read error, as it is one base from a much larger clone.

The chain recombines TRBV5-6 with TRBJ2-5; D uncertain. The sequence came from an elderly woman in good health. The sequencing sample was made of blood. CDR3 region: CASSLAPQLWYSYNEQYF. CDR3 nucleotides: TGTGCCAGCAGCTTGGCCCCTCAGCTGTGGTACTCCTACAATGAGCAGTACTTC.